Listed below are T cell receptor beta chains from one sample, sequenced in a study of T-cell memory formation after mild COVID-19. In TCRdb, the 5' RACE reads were re-called with MiXCR into one record per CDR3 protein. Here the sample spans roughly 250,000 distinct CDR3 sequences, roughly 17% being singletons. Sequences were obtained from PBMCs or a T cell subset sorted from them (not recorded which). These TCRs come from a man in his late teens or twenties who had mild COVID-19 (a few samples of this study predate the infection). Cell type and time point are not known. Both conserved end residues are part of each CDR3. D genes are given only for firm matches. Expanded clones are given a class, and other clones once, few, many or no size at all.

J gene: TRBJ2-7; D gene: .; clone size: .; V gene: TRBV29-1; CDR3 protein: CSALGGRSYEQYF; CDR3 DNA: TGCAGCGCCCTTGGGGGGCGGTCCTACGAGCAGTACTTC
J gene: TRBJ1-2; D gene: .; clone size: .; V gene: TRBV19; CDR3 protein: CASSTARDYGYTF; CDR3 DNA: TGTGCCAGTAGTACAGCCCGCGACTATGGCTACACCTTC
J gene: TRBJ2-5; D gene: TRBD2; clone size: many; V gene: TRBV5-1; CDR3 protein: CASSFGLAGAQETQYF; CDR3 DNA: TGCGCCAGCAGCTTCGGACTAGCGGGGGCCCAAGAGACCCAGTACTTC
J gene: TRBJ2-1; D gene: .; clone size: .; V gene: TRBV7-6; CDR3 protein: CASSQIRNEQFF; CDR3 DNA: TGTGCCAGCAGCCAAATAAGAAATGAGCAGTTCTTC
J gene: TRBJ2-2; D gene: .; clone size: .; V gene: TRBV20-1; CDR3 protein: CSAREGAAGELFF; CDR3 DNA: TGCAGTGCTAGAGAGGGGGCAGCGGGGGAGCTGTTTTTT
J gene: TRBJ2-5; D gene: .; clone size: few; V gene: TRBV7-9; CDR3 protein: CASSLEYSQETQYF; CDR3 DNA: TGTGCCAGCAGCTTAGAGTACAGCCAAGAGACCCAGTACTTC
J gene: TRBJ2-3; D gene: TRBD2; clone size: .; V gene: TRBV9; CDR3 protein: CASSVGLAGAGGTQYF; CDR3 DNA: TGTGCCAGCAGCGTAGGACTAGCGGGGGCCGGGGGGACGCAGTATTTT
J gene: TRBJ2-5; D gene: TRBD2; clone size: .; V gene: TRBV12-3/TRBV12-4; CDR3 protein: CASSALWKRGASQETQYF; CDR3 DNA: TGTGCCAGCAGTGCACTTTGGAAGCGGGGGGCTTCACAAGAGACCCAGTACTTC
J gene: TRBJ2-5; D gene: .; clone size: .; V gene: TRBV7-8; CDR3 protein: CASSPEGLQETQYF; CDR3 DNA: TGTGCCAGCAGCCCCGAGGGACTCCAAGAGACCCAGTACTTC
J gene: TRBJ2-5; D gene: .; clone size: many; V gene: TRBV7-2; CDR3 protein: CASSLISDQQETQYF; CDR3 DNA: TGTGCCAGCAGCTTAATCTCAGACCAACAAGAGACCCAGTACTTC
J gene: TRBJ1-4; D gene: TRBD1; clone size: .; V gene: TRBV4-1; CDR3 protein: CASSRETGNEKLFF; CDR3 DNA: TGCGCCAGCAGCCGCGAGACAGGGAATGAAAAACTGTTTTTT
J gene: TRBJ2-3; D gene: .; clone size: many; V gene: TRBV4-3; CDR3 protein: CASSQGQGGDTQYF; CDR3 DNA: TGCGCCAGCAGCCAAGGGCAAGGGGGAGATACGCAGTATTTT
J gene: TRBJ1-6; D gene: TRBD1; clone size: once; V gene: TRBV7-9; CDR3 protein: CASSLGQGESPLHF; CDR3 DNA: TGTGCCAGCAGCTTGGGACAGGGGGAATCACCCCTCCACTTT
J gene: TRBJ2-3; D gene: TRBD2; clone size: .; V gene: TRBV7-2; CDR3 protein: CASSLGSGGPTDTQYF; CDR3 DNA: TGTGCCAGCAGCTTGGGTAGCGGGGGCCCCACAGATACGCAGTATTTT
J gene: TRBJ2-3; D gene: TRBD1; clone size: .; V gene: TRBV20-1; CDR3 protein: CSAVMDRGDGTDTQYF; CDR3 DNA: TGCAGTGCCGTCATGGACAGGGGGGACGGCACAGATACGCAGTATTTT
J gene: TRBJ2-4; D gene: TRBD2; clone size: .; V gene: TRBV7-6; CDR3 protein: CASSLASGGGNIQYF; CDR3 DNA: TGTGCCAGCAGCTTAGCTAGCGGGGGTGGGAACATTCAGTACTTC
J gene: TRBJ2-3; D gene: TRBD2; clone size: .; V gene: TRBV29-1; CDR3 protein: CSVGLAGAGDTQYF; CDR3 DNA: TGCAGCGTTGGATTAGCGGGGGCCGGAGATACGCAGTATTTT
J gene: TRBJ1-4; D gene: .; clone size: .; V gene: TRBV20-1; CDR3 protein: CSARQGFEKLFF; CDR3 DNA: TGCAGTGCTAGACAGGGTTTTGAAAAACTGTTTTTT
J gene: TRBJ2-5; D gene: TRBD1; clone size: .; V gene: TRBV4-1; CDR3 protein: CASSHDRVQETQYF; CDR3 DNA: TGCGCCAGCAGCCATGACAGGGTTCAAGAGACCCAGTACTTC
J gene: TRBJ1-1; D gene: TRBD1; clone size: .; V gene: TRBV5-1; CDR3 protein: CASSHGQGVYEAFF; CDR3 DNA: TGCGCCAGCAGCCACGGACAGGGGGTGTATGAAGCTTTCTTT
J gene: TRBJ2-3; D gene: TRBD2; clone size: once; V gene: TRBV25-1; CDR3 protein: CASTPGGARTDTQYF; CDR3 DNA: TGTGCCAGCACTCCGGGAGGGGCCCGCACAGATACGCAGTATTTT
J gene: TRBJ2-3; D gene: TRBD2; clone size: few; V gene: TRBV18; CDR3 protein: CASSPVASGATGDTQYF; CDR3 DNA: TGTGCCAGCTCACCGGTGGCTAGCGGGGCAACCGGAGATACGCAGTATTTT
J gene: TRBJ2-1; D gene: .; clone size: few; V gene: TRBV6-2/TRBV6-3; CDR3 protein: CASSSILGTPGDNEQFF; CDR3 DNA: TGTGCCAGCAGTTCAATTTTGGGGACTCCTGGGGACAATGAGCAGTTCTTC
J gene: TRBJ2-7; D gene: .; clone size: once; V gene: TRBV7-9; CDR3 protein: CASAFSGVWEYEQYF; CDR3 DNA: TGTGCCAGCGCATTTTCGGGGGTTTGGGAATACGAGCAGTACTTC
J gene: TRBJ2-7; D gene: .; clone size: .; V gene: TRBV18; CDR3 protein: CASSPIDPYEQYF; CDR3 DNA: TGTGCCAGCTCACCGATCGACCCCTACGAGCAGTACTTC
J gene: TRBJ1-1; D gene: .; clone size: .; V gene: TRBV11-2; CDR3 protein: CASRSGSARITEAFF; CDR3 DNA: TGTGCCAGCAGATCAGGGTCAGCTCGTATCACTGAAGCTTTCTTT
J gene: TRBJ2-5; D gene: .; clone size: .; V gene: TRBV20-1; CDR3 protein: CSAQGDLETQYF; CDR3 DNA: TGCAGTGCGCAGGGGGACTTAGAGACCCAGTACTTC
J gene: TRBJ2-7; D gene: TRBD1; clone size: few; V gene: TRBV10-3; CDR3 protein: CATLGQGGSYEQYF; CDR3 DNA: TGTGCCACGCTCGGACAGGGAGGATCCTACGAGCAGTACTTC
J gene: TRBJ2-1; D gene: .; clone size: .; V gene: TRBV28; CDR3 protein: CASSLLWRSYNEQFF; CDR3 DNA: TGTGCCAGCAGTTTGTTATGGCGCTCCTACAATGAGCAGTTCTTC
J gene: TRBJ1-1; D gene: TRBD1; clone size: few; V gene: TRBV20-1; CDR3 protein: CSAGGDRGPAFF; CDR3 DNA: TGCAGTGCGGGCGGGGACAGGGGGCCTGCTTTCTTT
J gene: TRBJ1-4; D gene: .; clone size: .; V gene: TRBV5-1; CDR3 protein: CASSLASSATNEKLFF; CDR3 DNA: TGCGCCAGCAGCTTGGCCTCTTCAGCAACTAATGAAAAACTGTTTTTT
J gene: TRBJ1-2; D gene: TRBD1; clone size: few; V gene: TRBV4-1; CDR3 protein: CASSQDRTGGKFYGYTF; CDR3 DNA: TGCGCCAGCAGCCAAGATAGGACAGGGGGCAAATTTTATGGCTACACCTTC
J gene: TRBJ1-2; D gene: .; clone size: .; V gene: TRBV12-3/TRBV12-4; CDR3 protein: CASSPLGRGPFYGYTF; CDR3 DNA: TGTGCCAGCAGCCCACTGGGGCGGGGGCCCTTCTATGGCTACACCTTC
J gene: TRBJ2-3; D gene: TRBD2; clone size: .; V gene: TRBV4-3; CDR3 protein: CASSQEGLAGFTDTQYF; CDR3 DNA: TGCGCCAGCAGCCAAGAGGGACTAGCGGGGTTCACAGATACGCAGTATTTT
J gene: TRBJ1-1; D gene: .; clone size: .; V gene: TRBV12-3/TRBV12-4; CDR3 protein: CASGHRSSGTEAFF; CDR3 DNA: TGTGCCAGCGGTCACAGGAGCTCAGGTACTGAAGCTTTCTTT
J gene: TRBJ1-5; D gene: .; clone size: .; V gene: TRBV27; CDR3 protein: CASSPRATADQPQHF; CDR3 DNA: TGTGCCAGCAGTCCTCGCGCGACAGCCGATCAGCCCCAGCATTTT
J gene: TRBJ2-2; D gene: .; clone size: few; V gene: TRBV29-1; CDR3 protein: CSVRRGHTGELFF; CDR3 DNA: TGCAGCGTTCGGCGGGGTCACACCGGGGAGCTGTTTTTT
J gene: TRBJ2-3; D gene: TRBD2; clone size: few; V gene: TRBV20-1; CDR3 protein: CSGLAGGPSDTQYF; CDR3 DNA: TGCAGTGGCCTAGCGGGGGGGCCGTCGGATACGCAGTATTTT
J gene: TRBJ2-2; D gene: .; clone size: .; V gene: TRBV2; CDR3 protein: CASRLTANTGELFF; CDR3 DNA: TGTGCCAGCAGATTGACAGCGAACACCGGGGAGCTGTTTTTT
J gene: TRBJ2-3; D gene: .; clone size: .; V gene: TRBV14; CDR3 protein: CASSLAMRADTQYF; CDR3 DNA: TGTGCCAGCAGCCTAGCCATGAGAGCTGATACGCAGTATTTT
J gene: TRBJ2-5; D gene: TRBD2; clone size: .; V gene: TRBV7-9; CDR3 protein: CASSELGRGLETQYF; CDR3 DNA: TGTGCCAGCAGCGAACTCGGGCGGGGGTTGGAGACCCAGTACTTC
J gene: TRBJ2-1; D gene: .; clone size: few; V gene: TRBV10-1; CDR3 protein: CASSRVAGNEQFF; CDR3 DNA: TGCGCCAGCAGCCGGGTCGCGGGGAATGAGCAGTTCTTC
J gene: TRBJ2-2; D gene: TRBD2; clone size: many; V gene: TRBV5-1; CDR3 protein: CASSSGGANTGELFF; CDR3 DNA: TGCGCCAGCAGTAGCGGGGGTGCGAACACCGGGGAGCTGTTTTTT
J gene: TRBJ2-5; D gene: .; clone size: .; V gene: TRBV20-1; CDR3 protein: CSASITGFLETQYF; CDR3 DNA: TGCAGTGCTAGTATTACAGGGTTTTTGGAGACCCAGTACTTC
J gene: TRBJ2-5; D gene: .; clone size: .; V gene: TRBV7-3; CDR3 protein: CASSLTFGETQYF; CDR3 DNA: TGTGCCAGCAGCTTAACGTTCGGGGAGACCCAGTACTTC
J gene: TRBJ1-1; D gene: .; clone size: .; V gene: TRBV29-1; CDR3 protein: CSVEHGPEAFF; CDR3 DNA: TGCAGCGTTGAACATGGGCCTGAAGCTTTCTTT
J gene: TRBJ1-6; D gene: .; clone size: .; V gene: TRBV2; CDR3 protein: CASTETPEYSPLHF; CDR3 DNA: TGTGCCAGCACCGAGACCCCTGAATATTCACCCCTCCACTTT
J gene: TRBJ2-7; D gene: TRBD2; clone size: many; V gene: TRBV3-1; CDR3 protein: CASSQASGSYEQYF; CDR3 DNA: TGTGCCAGCAGCCAGGCTAGCGGTTCCTACGAGCAGTACTTC